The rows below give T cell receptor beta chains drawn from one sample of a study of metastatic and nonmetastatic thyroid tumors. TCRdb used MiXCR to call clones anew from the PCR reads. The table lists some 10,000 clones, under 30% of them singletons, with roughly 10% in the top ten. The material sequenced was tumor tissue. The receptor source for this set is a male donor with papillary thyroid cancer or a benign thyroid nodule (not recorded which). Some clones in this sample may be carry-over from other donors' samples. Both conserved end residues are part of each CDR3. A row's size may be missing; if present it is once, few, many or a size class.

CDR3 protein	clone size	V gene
CSATPESPSPLSYGYTF	many	TRBV20-1
CSARGEREKIRNEQFF	many	TRBV20-1
CASSIDGSSNEQFF	-	TRBV19
CASSSYTSGQETQYF	many	TRBV7-2
CSAFRGPGTAQHF	medium-sized	TRBV20-1
CASSLAEYSNQPQHF	medium-sized	TRBV12-3/TRBV12-4
CASSDIGANYGYTF	-	TRBV25-1
CASSPSGFSSYNEQFF	many	TRBV7-8
CASSPNAAGGRYEQYF	medium-sized	TRBV6-1
CASSLPGTVGNQPQHF	many	TRBV6-2/TRBV6-3
CASSFDRAYNEQFF	-	TRBV7-2
CASSSQGVYSPLHF	-	TRBV7-2
CASRGDSGPYEQYF	few	TRBV12-3/TRBV12-4
CASRAGPTPNEQFF	-	TRBV2
CASRGDSGNTIYF	-	TRBV4-1
CASGLASGVTQYF	many	TRBV28
CASSPWTGTNTGELFF	medium-sized	TRBV19
CAWTLTGTIGEAFF	-	TRBV30
CASSSNGGYGYGYTF	-	TRBV28
CASSLGGGSFTEAFF	-	TRBV5-1
CASSAQWMWQETQYF	-	TRBV7-2
CASSLRQGAGGYTF	medium-sized	TRBV12-3/TRBV12-4
CASSFNGARGRRNEQFF	medium-sized	TRBV11-2
CASSPLPFIWSGTEAFF	-	TRBV19
CSAREIQGREAFF	once	TRBV20-1
CSSKTFGQGNYGYTF	-	TRBV20-1
CASRTRDRGQVDTEAFF	-	TRBV19
CASREGRTNEKLFF	medium-sized	TRBV7-9
CASSTGTGAHEQYF	few	TRBV28
CASSLPQGGNGELFF	once	TRBV7-8
CASSPSGGGSYNEQFF	medium-sized	TRBV5-1
CASTGTGLSGGELFF	medium-sized	TRBV7-2
CASRGGREQYF	-	TRBV30
CASSARLGLKVYEQYF	-	TRBV13
CASSYSPRGALHF	few	TRBV6-6
CASSATGTSGNTIYF	many	TRBV6-1
CASSSNSPLHF	medium-sized	TRBV12-3/TRBV12-4
CSARGHTDTQYF	-	TRBV20-1
CASSYPRLAGASGQYF	-	TRBV6-2/TRBV6-3
CASSLAGVDTGELFF	medium-sized	TRBV28